This T cell receptor beta chain emerged from a study of blood T cell repertoires in COVID-19. Trimming took off 3 bases at V and 4 bases at J, with 9 bases between the two ends. This CDR3 comprises 13 residues. Germline V lookup: CDR1 MNHEY, CDR2 SMNVEV (reference sequence). Assay used: immunoSEQ multiplex PCR; TCRdb lists only in-frame clones, some missing. The profile shows just over 650,000 clones, around 90% of them singletons. This chain uses TRBV27 with TRBJ1-2; the D is unclear. This receptor was obtained from a woman aged 18-29 years with acute or convalescent COVID-19. Sequencing input: peripheral blood. CDR3 in amino acids: CASSFGDRYGYTF. In DNA form, the CDR3 reads TGTGCCAGCAGTTTCGGGGATCGCTATGGCTACACCTTC.